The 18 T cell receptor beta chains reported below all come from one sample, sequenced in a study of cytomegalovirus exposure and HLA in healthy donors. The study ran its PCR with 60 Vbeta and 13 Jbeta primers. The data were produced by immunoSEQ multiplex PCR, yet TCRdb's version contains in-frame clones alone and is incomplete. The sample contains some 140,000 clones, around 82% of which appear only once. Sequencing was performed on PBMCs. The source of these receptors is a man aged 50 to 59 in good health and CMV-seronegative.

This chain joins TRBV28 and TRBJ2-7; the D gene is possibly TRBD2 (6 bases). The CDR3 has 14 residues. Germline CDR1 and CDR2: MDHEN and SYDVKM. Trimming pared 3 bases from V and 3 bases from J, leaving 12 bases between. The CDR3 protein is CASSLEGGFYEQYF. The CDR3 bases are TGTGCCAGCAGTTTGGAGGGAGGTTTCTACGAGCAGTACTTC.

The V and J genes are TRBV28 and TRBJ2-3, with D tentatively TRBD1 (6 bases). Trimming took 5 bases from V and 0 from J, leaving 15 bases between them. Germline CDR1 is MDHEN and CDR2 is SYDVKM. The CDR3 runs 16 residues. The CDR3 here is CASSLSGTGSTDTQYF. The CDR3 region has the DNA TGTGCCAGCAGTCTATCCGGCACAGGGAGCACAGATACGCAGTATTTT. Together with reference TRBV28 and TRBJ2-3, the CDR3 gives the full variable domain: DVKVTQSSRYLVKRTGEKVFLECVQDMDHENMFWYRQDPGLGLRLIYFSYDVKMKEKGDIPEGYSVSREKKERFSLILESASTNQTSMYLCASSLSGTGSTDTQYFGPGTRLTVL.

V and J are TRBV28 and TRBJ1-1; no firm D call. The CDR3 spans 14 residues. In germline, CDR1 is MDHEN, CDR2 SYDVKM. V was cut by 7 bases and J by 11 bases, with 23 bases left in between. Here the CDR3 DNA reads TGTGCCAGCAATCTCTCCCCCACTACGAGAGGGGCTTTCTTT. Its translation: CASNLSPTTRGAFF.

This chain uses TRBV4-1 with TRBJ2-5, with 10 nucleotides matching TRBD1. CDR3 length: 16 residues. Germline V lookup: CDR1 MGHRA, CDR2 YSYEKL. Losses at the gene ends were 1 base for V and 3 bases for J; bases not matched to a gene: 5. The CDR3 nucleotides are TGCGCCAGCAGCCAAGGCGTAGGACAGGGGGAAGAGACCCAGTACTTC. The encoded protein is CASSQGVGQGEETQYF.

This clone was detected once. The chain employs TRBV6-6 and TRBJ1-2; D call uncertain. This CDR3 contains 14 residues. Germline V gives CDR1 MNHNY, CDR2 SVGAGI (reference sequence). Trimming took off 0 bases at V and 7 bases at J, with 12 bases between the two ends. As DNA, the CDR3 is TGTGCCAGCAGTTACTCGGCGCAGGAACGTGGCTACACCTTC. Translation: CASSYSAQERGYTF.

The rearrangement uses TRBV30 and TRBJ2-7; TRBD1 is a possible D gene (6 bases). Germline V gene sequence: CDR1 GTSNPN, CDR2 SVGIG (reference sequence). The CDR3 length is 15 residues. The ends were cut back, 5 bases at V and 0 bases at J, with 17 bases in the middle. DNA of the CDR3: TGTGCCTGGGATAGAGGGACACAGAGCTCCTACGAGCAGTACTTC. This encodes CAWDRGTQSSYEQYF.

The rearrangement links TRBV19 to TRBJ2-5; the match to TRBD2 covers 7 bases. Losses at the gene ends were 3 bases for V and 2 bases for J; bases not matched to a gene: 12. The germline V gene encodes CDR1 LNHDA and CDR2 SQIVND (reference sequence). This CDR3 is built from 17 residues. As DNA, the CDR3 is TGTGCCAGTAGTATTCGGCGGGGGAACATTGCTCAAGAGACCCAGTACTTC. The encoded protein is CASSIRRGNIAQETQYF.

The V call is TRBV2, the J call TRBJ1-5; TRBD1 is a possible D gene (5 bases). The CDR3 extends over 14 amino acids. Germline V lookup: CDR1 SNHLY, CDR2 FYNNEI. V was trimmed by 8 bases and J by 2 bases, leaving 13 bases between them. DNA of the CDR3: TGTGCCAGCTCTGGCCTCAGGGGCAATCAGCCCCAGCATTTT. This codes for CASSGLRGNQPQHF.

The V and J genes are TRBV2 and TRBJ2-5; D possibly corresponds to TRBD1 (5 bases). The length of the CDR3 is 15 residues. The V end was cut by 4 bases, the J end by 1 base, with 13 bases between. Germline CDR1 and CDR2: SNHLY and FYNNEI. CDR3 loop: CASSVLQGSQETQYF. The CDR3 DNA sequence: TGTGCCAGCAGTGTTCTTCAGGGATCCCAAGAGACCCAGTACTTC. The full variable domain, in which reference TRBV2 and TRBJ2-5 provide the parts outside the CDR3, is EPEVTQTPSHQVTQMGQEVILRCVPISNHLYFYWYRQILGQKVEFLVSFYNNEISEKSEIFDDQFSVERPDGSNFTLKIRSTKLEDSAMYFCASSVLQGSQETQYFGPGTRLLVL.

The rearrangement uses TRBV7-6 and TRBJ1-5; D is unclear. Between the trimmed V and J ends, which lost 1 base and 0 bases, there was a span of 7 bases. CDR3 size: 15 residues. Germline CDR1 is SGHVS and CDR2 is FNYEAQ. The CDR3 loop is CASSLEYGSNQPQHF. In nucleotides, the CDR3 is TGTGCCAGCAGCTTAGAGTACGGTAGCAATCAGCCCCAGCATTTT.

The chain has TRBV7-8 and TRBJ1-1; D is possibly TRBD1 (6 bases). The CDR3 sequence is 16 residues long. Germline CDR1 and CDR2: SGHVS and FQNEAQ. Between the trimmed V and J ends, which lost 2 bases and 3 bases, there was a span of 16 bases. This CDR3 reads CASSLSGGPPDTEAFF. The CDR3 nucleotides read TGTGCCAGCAGCTTATCTGGGGGCCCCCCGGACACTGAAGCTTTCTTT. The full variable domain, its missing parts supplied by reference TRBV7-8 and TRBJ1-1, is GAGVSQSPRYKVAKRGQDVALRCDPISGHVSLFWYQQALGQGPEFLTYFQNEAQLDKSGLPSDRFFAERPEGSVSTLKIQRTQQEDSAVYLCASSLSGGPPDTEAFFGQGTRLTVV.

CDR3: CASSLAGGEQETQYF. CDR3 sequence (DNA): TGCGCCAGCAGCTTGGCGGGCGGGGAACAAGAGACCCAGTACTTC. The chain has TRBV5-1 and TRBJ2-5; a possible D gene is TRBD2 (6 bases). Per the germline V gene, CDR1 is SGHRS and CDR2 is YFSETQ. The CDR3 is 15 amino acids. Between the trimmed V and J ends, which lost 0 bases and 2 bases, there was a span of 11 bases.

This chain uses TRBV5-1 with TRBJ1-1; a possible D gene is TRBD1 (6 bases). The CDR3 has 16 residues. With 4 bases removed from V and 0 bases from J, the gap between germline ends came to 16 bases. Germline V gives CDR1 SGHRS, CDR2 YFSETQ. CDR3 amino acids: CASSPKGTPMNTEAFF. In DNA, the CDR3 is TGCGCCAGCAGCCCCAAAGGGACACCGATGAACACTGAAGCTTTCTTT.

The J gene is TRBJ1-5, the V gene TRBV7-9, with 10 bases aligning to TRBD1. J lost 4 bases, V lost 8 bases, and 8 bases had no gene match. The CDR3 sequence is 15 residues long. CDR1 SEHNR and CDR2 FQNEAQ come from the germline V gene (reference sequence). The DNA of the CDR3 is TGTGCCAGCGGGACAGGGGAGCGGTTAAATCAGCCCCAGCATTTT. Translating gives CASGTGERLNQPQHF.

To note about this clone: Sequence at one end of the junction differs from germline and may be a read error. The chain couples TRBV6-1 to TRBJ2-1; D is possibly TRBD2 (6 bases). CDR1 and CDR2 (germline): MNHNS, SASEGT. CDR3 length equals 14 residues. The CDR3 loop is CASSGQRVRDEQFF. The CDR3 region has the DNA TGTGCCAGTAGTGGCCAGCGGGTTCGCGATGAGCAGTTCTTC.

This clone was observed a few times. The CDR3 coding sequence is TGTGCCAGCAGTTTCCACAGGGCGAGTGGAAATGAGCAGTTCTTC. This translates into CASSFHRASGNEQFF. V and J are TRBV28 and TRBJ2-1; TRBD1 might be the D (6 bases). Germline V gene data show CDR1 as MDHEN and CDR2 as SYDVKM. Trimming took off 3 bases at V and 7 bases at J, with 16 bases between the two ends. CDR3 length: 15 residues.

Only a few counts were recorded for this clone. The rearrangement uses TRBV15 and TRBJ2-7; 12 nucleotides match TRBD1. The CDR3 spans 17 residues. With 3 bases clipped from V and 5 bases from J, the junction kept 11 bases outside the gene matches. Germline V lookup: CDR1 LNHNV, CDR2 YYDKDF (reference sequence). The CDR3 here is CATSSLAGDRGLHEQYF. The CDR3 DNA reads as TGTGCCACCAGCAGTCTGGCGGGGGACAGGGGGCTCCACGAGCAGTACTTC.

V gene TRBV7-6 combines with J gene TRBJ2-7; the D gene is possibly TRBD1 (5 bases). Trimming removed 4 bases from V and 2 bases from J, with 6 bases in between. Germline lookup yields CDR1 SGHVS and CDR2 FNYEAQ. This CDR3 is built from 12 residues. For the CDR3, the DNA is TGTGCCAGCAGCTCGACAGCCTACGAGCAGTACTTC. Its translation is CASSSTAYEQYF. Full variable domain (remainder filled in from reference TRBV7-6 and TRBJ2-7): GAGVSQSPRYKVTKRGQDVALRCDPISGHVSLYWYRQALGQGPEFLTYFNYEAQQDKSGLPNDRFSAERPEGSISTLTIQRTEQRDSAMYRCASSSTAYEQYFGPGTRLTVT.